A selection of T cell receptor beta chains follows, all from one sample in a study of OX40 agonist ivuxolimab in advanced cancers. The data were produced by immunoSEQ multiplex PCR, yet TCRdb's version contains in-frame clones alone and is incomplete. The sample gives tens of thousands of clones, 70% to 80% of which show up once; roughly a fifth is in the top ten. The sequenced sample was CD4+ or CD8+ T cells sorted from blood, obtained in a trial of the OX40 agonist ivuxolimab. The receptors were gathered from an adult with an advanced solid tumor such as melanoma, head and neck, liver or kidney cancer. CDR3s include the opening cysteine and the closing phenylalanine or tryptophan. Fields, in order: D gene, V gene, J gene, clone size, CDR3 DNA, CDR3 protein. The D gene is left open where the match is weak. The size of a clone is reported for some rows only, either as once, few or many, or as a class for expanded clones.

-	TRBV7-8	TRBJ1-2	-	TGTGCCAGCAGCTTAGCTGAACAGGGAGTTCTTGGCTACACCTTC	CASSLAEQGVLGYTF
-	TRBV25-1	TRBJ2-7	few	TGTGCCAGCAGTGAATACTACAGGGAGTACGAGCAGTACTTC	CASSEYYREYEQYF
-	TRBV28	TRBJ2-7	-	TGTGCCAGCAGTTTATTCCGGGGGCATTACGAGCAGTACTTC	CASSLFRGHYEQYF
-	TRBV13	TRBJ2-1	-	TGTGCCAGCAGCTTAGCCAGGGGAACCTACAATGAGCAGTTCTTC	CASSLARGTYNEQFF
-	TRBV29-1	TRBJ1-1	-	TGCAGCGTTGATACCGGGGGGCGTCAAACTGAAGCTTTCTTT	CSVDTGGRQTEAFF
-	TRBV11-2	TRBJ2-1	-	TGTGCCAGCAGCTTAGGATTGGGGGGAGGCCCCAGTGAGCAGTTCTTC	CASSLGLGGGPSEQFF
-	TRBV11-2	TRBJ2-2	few	TGTGCCAGCAGCGAGGGGGAGGCGACGGGCGGGGAGCTGTTTTTT	CASSEGEATGGELFF
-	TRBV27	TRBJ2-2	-	TGTGCCAGCAAGAGACTAGCGAACACCGGGGAGCTGTTTTTT	CASKRLANTGELFF
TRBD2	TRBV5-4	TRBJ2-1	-	TGTGCCAGCAGCTCACCTACTAGCGGGAGGGTCTACAATGAGCAGTTCTTC	CASSSPTSGRVYNEQFF
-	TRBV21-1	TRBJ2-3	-	TGTGCCAGCAGCAAAGCGGCACACCCCGCAGCTAGCACAGATACGCAGTATTTT	CASSKAAHPAASTDTQYF
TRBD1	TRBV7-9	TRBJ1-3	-	TGTGCCACGAGATCGGACAGGCTACCTGGAAACACCATATATTTT	CATRSDRLPGNTIYF
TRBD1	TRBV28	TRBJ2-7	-	TGTGCCACCAGGGGGCTTAGTTCCTACGAGCAGTACTTC	CATRGLSSYEQYF
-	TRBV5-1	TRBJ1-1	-	TGCGCCAGCAGCTTGGGGTTTGAAGCTTTCTTT	CASSLGFEAFF
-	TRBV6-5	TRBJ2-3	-	TGTGCCAGCAGTTACCGGGGGAGCACAGATACGCAGTATTTT	CASSYRGSTDTQYF
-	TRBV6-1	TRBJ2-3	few	TGTGCCAGCAGTGTTGGAACGATGACAGATACGCAGTATTTT	CASSVGTMTDTQYF
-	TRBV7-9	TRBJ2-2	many	TGTGCCAGCAGCACAGGCTCTAACACCGGGGAGCTGTTTTTT	CASSTGSNTGELFF
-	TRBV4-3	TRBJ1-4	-	TGCGCCAGCAGCCAAGATGGGGCAGGGAGGGAAAAACTGTTTTTT	CASSQDGAGREKLFF
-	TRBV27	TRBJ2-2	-	TGTGCCAGCCGGGACACCGGGGAGCTGTTTTTT	CASRDTGELFF
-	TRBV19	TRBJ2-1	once	TGTGCCAGTAGTAAAAGTCCCTACAATGAGCAGTTCTTC	CASSKSPYNEQFF
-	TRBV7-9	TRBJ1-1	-	TGTGCCAGCAGCGTGACAGGACCCACTGAAGCTTTCTTT	CASSVTGPTEAFF
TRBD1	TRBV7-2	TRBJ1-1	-	TGTGCCAGCAGCTTAGACGACAGGGGAACTGAAGCTTTCTTT	CASSLDDRGTEAFF
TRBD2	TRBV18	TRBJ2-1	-	TGTGCCAGCTCACTCCCCGGACTAGCGGCCTACAATGAGCAGTTCTTC	CASSLPGLAAYNEQFF
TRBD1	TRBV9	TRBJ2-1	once	TGTGCCAGCAGCGGATGGACAGGGGCGAATGAGCAGTTCTTC	CASSGWTGANEQFF
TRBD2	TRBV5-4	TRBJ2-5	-	TGTGCCAGCAGCTTGGTAGGGGTTAGCGGGAGCCTAGATCTGAGGAGGACCCAGTACTTC	CASSLVGVSGSLDLRRTQYF
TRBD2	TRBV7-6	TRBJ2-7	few	TGTGCCAGCAGCTTGGAGCGGGGGGGCGAGTACGAGCAGTACTTC	CASSLERGGEYEQYF
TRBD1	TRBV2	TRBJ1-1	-	TGTGCCAGCAGCGTACAGGGGGGGGACACTGAAGCTTTCTTT	CASSVQGGDTEAFF
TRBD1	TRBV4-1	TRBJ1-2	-	TGCGCCAGCAGCCACACCGGGACAGGGTTTTATGGCTACACCTTC	CASSHTGTGFYGYTF
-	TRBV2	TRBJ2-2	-	TGTGCCAGCAGTCCCGACAGGCCAACGAACACCGGGGAGCTGTTTTTT	CASSPDRPTNTGELFF
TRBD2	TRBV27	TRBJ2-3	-	TGTGCCAGCAGTCCGCGCCGACTAGCGGGGGTCACAGATACGCAGTATTTT	CASSPRRLAGVTDTQYF
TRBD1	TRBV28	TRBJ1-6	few	TGTGCCAGCAGTTTAGGGACAGGCCCGAATTCACCCCTCCACTTT	CASSLGTGPNSPLHF
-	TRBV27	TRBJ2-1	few	TGTGCCAGCAGTCCAACCAGGGGCAATGAGCAGTTCTTC	CASSPTRGNEQFF
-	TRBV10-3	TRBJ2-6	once	TGTGCCATCAGTACCTTGGACTCTGGGGCCAACGTCCTGACTTTC	CAISTLDSGANVLTF
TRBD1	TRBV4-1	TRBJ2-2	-	TGCGCCAGCAGCCAAAGGACAGGGGGCAGGGCCGGGGAGCTGTTTTTT	CASSQRTGGRAGELFF
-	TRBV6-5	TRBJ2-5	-	TGTGCCAGCAGTTACGGCGGGGTTCAGACCCAGTACTTC	CASSYGGVQTQYF
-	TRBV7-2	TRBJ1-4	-	TGTGCCAGCAGCTTAGCTTACCAGGTCACTAATGAAAAACTGTTTTTT	CASSLAYQVTNEKLFF
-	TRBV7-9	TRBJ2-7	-	TGTGCCAGCAGCTTAGGCTGGGGCTACGAGCAGTACTTC	CASSLGWGYEQYF
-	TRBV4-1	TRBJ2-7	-	TGCGCCAGCAGCCTAAGACAGAGCTCCTACGAGCAGTACTTC	CASSLRQSSYEQYF
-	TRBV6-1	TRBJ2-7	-	TGTGCCAGCAGTGCCGGACAAGCCTACGAGCAGTACTTC	CASSAGQAYEQYF
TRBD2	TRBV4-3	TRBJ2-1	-	TGCGCCAGCAGCCAAGATGGCGGGGGGCTCTACAATGAGCAGTTCTTC	CASSQDGGGLYNEQFF
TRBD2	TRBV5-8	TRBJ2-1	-	TGTGCCAGCAGCCAAGCGGGACTAGCGGGCCTCTCCTACAATGAGCAGTTCTTC	CASSQAGLAGLSYNEQFF
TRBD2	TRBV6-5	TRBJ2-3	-	TGTGCCAGCAGTTACTTGGGACTAGCCTCAGATACGCAGTATTTT	CASSYLGLASDTQYF
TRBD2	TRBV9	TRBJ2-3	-	TGTGCCAGCAGCGTTTTTGCGACCGGGACTAGCGGGGGCCCCGCGGATACGCAGTATTTT	CASSVFATGTSGGPADTQYF
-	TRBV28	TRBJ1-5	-	TGTGCCAGCAGAGAGTCCCAGGGCATCCCGCAGCCCCAGCATTTT	CASRESQGIPQPQHF
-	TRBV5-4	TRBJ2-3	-	TGTGCCAGCAGTCGTCCGGGACTTCACACAGATACGCAGTATTTT	CASSRPGLHTDTQYF
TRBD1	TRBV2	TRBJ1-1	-	TGTGCCAGCAGTGAGAGGGTTCAGGGGGTACGATACACTGAAGCTTTCTTT	CASSERVQGVRYTEAFF
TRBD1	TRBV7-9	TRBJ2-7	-	TGTGCCAGCAGCCCCTGGACAGGGGGGGCCTACGAGCAGTACTTC	CASSPWTGGAYEQYF
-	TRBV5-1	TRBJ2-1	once	TGCGCCAGCAGCTTGTTTACAAGATACAATGAGCAGTTCTTC	CASSLFTRYNEQFF
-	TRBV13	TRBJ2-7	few	TGTGCCAGCAGCTTAGGCTCCTACGAGCAGTACTTC	CASSLGSYEQYF
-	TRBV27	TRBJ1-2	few	TGTGCCAGCAGTTTCACCCGGACTGGCTATGATGGCTACACCTTC	CASSFTRTGYDGYTF
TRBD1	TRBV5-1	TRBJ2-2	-	TGCGCCAGCAGCTCGGAGGGGACAGGCGGAACCGGGGAGCTGTTTTTT	CASSSEGTGGTGELFF
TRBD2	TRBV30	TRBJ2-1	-	TGTGCCTGGACAGGATCTAGCGGGAGCCCTGGTTCCCATTTCAATGAGCAGTTCTTC	CAWTGSSGSPGSHFNEQFF
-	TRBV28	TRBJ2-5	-	TGTGCCAGCAGTTTACTGACAGGGCGGGGAGAGACCCAGTACTTC	CASSLLTGRGETQYF
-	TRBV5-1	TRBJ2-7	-	TGCGCCAGCAGTCCTTTCGGGTACGAGCAGTACTTC	CASSPFGYEQYF
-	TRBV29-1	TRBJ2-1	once	TGCAGCGTTGAGGGCCCCCTTGATGAGCAGTTCTTC	CSVEGPLDEQFF
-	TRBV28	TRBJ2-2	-	TGTGCCAGCGGCCCAGGGGCCGGGGAGCTGTTTTTT	CASGPGAGELFF
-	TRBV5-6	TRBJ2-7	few	TGTGCCAGCAGCTCACTTTCTTACGAGCAGTACTTC	CASSSLSYEQYF
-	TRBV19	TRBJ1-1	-	TGTGCCAGTAGCAGCGGAGGGACTGAAGCTTTCTTT	CASSSGGTEAFF
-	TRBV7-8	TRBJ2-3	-	TGTGCCAGCAGCGCCCCGGGGGGCGCTAGCACAGATACGCAGTATTTT	CASSAPGGASTDTQYF
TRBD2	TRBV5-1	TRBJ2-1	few	TGCGCCAGCAGCTTGTCGAGCGGGACGTACAATGAGCAGTTCTTC	CASSLSSGTYNEQFF
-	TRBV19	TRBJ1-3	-	TGTGCCAGTAGCCGGACAATCTCTGGAAACACCATATATTTT	CASSRTISGNTIYF